These T cell receptor beta chains were read from a single sample in a study of CD8 T cells in Susac syndrome. TCRdb reanalysed the immunoSEQ multiplex PCR reads using MiXCR and keeps one entry per CDR3 protein. The sample records around 110,000 distinct CDR3 sequences, approximately 96% being singletons. Sequencing was carried out using CD4+ T cells from PBMCs. These receptors all come from a human donor with Susac syndrome. CDR3s include the opening cysteine and the closing phenylalanine or tryptophan. Fields, in order: clone size, V gene, J gene, D gene, CDR3 DNA, CDR3 protein. D genes are given only for firm matches. Clone size is not always given. Where it is, it says once, few, many or a class for expanded clones.

.	TRBV12-3/TRBV12-4	TRBJ2-2	.	TGTGCCAGCAGTTTTGAAACAGGGAACACCGGGGAGCTGTTTTTT	CASSFETGNTGELFF
.	TRBV20-1	TRBJ2-5	.	TGCAGTGCTAGGTCCGCGGAAGAGACCCAGTACTTC	CSARSAEETQYF
.	TRBV30	TRBJ1-5	.	TGTGCCTGGAGTGTCTTGGCTGGGGATCAGCCCCAGCATTTT	CAWSVLAGDQPQHF
.	TRBV15	TRBJ2-1	TRBD2	TGTGCCACCAGCAGAAAAACCGATAGCGGGAGGGCTGGAAATGAGCAGTTCTTC	CATSRKTDSGRAGNEQFF
.	TRBV12-3/TRBV12-4	TRBJ1-2	.	TGTGCCAGCAGTTCTAGGACAGCCAACTATGGCTACACCTTC	CASSSRTANYGYTF
.	TRBV11-1	TRBJ2-2	TRBD1	TGTGCCAGCAGCTTAGCCCCAGCCGGGACAGGGGGCACCGGGGAGCTGTTTTTT	CASSLAPAGTGGTGELFF
.	TRBV28	TRBJ1-2	TRBD1	TGTGCCAGCAGCTCCATCCGAGGGGGCGCGGGCTACACCTTC	CASSSIRGGAGYTF
.	TRBV18	TRBJ1-4	.	TGTGCCAGCTCACCTACGGTCGGTACACCGCAGGGGGAAAAACTGTTTTTT	CASSPTVGTPQGEKLFF
.	TRBV7-2	TRBJ1-4	.	TGTGCCAGCAGCCCGGACAGAGAAAAACTGTTTTTT	CASSPDREKLFF
.	TRBV29-1	TRBJ2-3	TRBD2	TGCAGCGTTGACCTGCGGACTAGCGGGAGCTCCGATACGCAGTATTTT	CSVDLRTSGSSDTQYF
.	TRBV5-1	TRBJ2-1	TRBD2	TGCGCCAGCAGCACGACTAGCGGGAGAGACAATGAGCAGTTCTTC	CASSTTSGRDNEQFF
.	TRBV28	TRBJ1-1	TRBD1	TGTGCCAGCAAACCAGGGGGTGGAGCGTGGGGCACTGAAGCTTTCTTT	CASKPGGGAWGTEAFF
.	TRBV18	TRBJ2-5	.	TGTGCCAGCTCACCATCATCCGAGACCCAGTACTTC	CASSPSSETQYF
.	TRBV3-1	TRBJ2-2	TRBD2	TGTGCCAGCAGTCTAGCGGGGAACCCCGGGGAGCTGTTTTTT	CASSLAGNPGELFF
.	TRBV14	TRBJ2-1	.	TGTGCCAGCAGCCAAGTATCGGAGTGGAGAGGCTCCTACAATGAGCAGTTCTTC	CASSQVSEWRGSYNEQFF
.	TRBV20-1	TRBJ1-1	TRBD1	TGCAGTGCTAGCCGGTCCGGGACAGGGGTGTCTGAAGCTTTCTTT	CSASRSGTGVSEAFF
.	TRBV12-3/TRBV12-4	TRBJ1-2	.	TGTGCCAGCAGTTTAGATTGGGGAGGTGGCTACACCTTC	CASSLDWGGGYTF
.	TRBV20-1	TRBJ2-3	TRBD2	TGCAGTGCAAGACTAAGGACTAGCGCGCTCCGGGCAGATACGCAGTATTTT	CSARLRTSALRADTQYF
.	TRBV30	TRBJ2-7	.	TGTGCCTGGATAGCCCAGGGGGGGAACGAGCAGTACTTC	CAWIAQGGNEQYF
few	TRBV3-1	TRBJ1-1	.	TGTGCCAGCAGCCAGGAGGGTGAAGCTTTCTTT	CASSQEGEAFF
.	TRBV20-1	TRBJ2-2	TRBD2	TGCAGTGCTAGAGATTTTGCTAGCGGGAGGGGAGGTGCCGGGGAGCTGTTTTTT	CSARDFASGRGGAGELFF
once	TRBV12-3/TRBV12-4	TRBJ1-5	.	TGTGCCAGCAGATATTCACAGGACCAGCCCCAGCATTTT	CASRYSQDQPQHF
.	TRBV15	TRBJ2-2	.	TGTGCCACCAGCAGAGATAGGACTCCGGGGACCGGGGAGCTGTTTTTT	CATSRDRTPGTGELFF
.	TRBV20-1	TRBJ2-7	TRBD2	TGCAGTGCTAGAGGGGCGGGAGGGCCGAACGAGCAGTACTTC	CSARGAGGPNEQYF
.	TRBV30	TRBJ2-3	.	TGTGCCTGGAGCGCGATCACTGGACCCCCCACAGATACGCAGTATTTT	CAWSAITGPPTDTQYF
once	TRBV2	TRBJ2-3	.	TGTGCCAGCAGAGGGGAGGTCAGCACAGATACGCAGTATTTT	CASRGEVSTDTQYF
.	TRBV28	TRBJ2-7	TRBD1	TGTGCCAGCAGCGGGACGGGACAGGGCTCCTACGAGCAGTACTTC	CASSGTGQGSYEQYF
.	TRBV2	TRBJ2-3	.	TGTGCCAGCAGTTACAGGGTAGCAGATACGCAGTATTTT	CASSYRVADTQYF